These 3 T cell receptor beta chains were all obtained from the same sample, sequenced in a study of cytomegalovirus exposure and HLA in healthy donors. PCR involved 60 Vbeta and 13 Jbeta primers. TCRdb keeps only in-frame clones here, not all; method: immunoSEQ multiplex PCR. The sample yields around 140,000 clones, 73% seen once. The sequenced material came from PBMCs. Receptors were obtained from a woman between 18 and 29 years old in good health and CMV-seronegative.

This rearrangement joins TRBV29-1 to TRBJ2-2; 11 nucleotides line up with TRBD2. The V gene end was trimmed by 1 base and the J gene end by 0 bases; junction bases not matched to a gene: 4. This CDR3 has 17 amino acids. Germline V gives CDR1 SQVTM, CDR2 ANQGSEA. CDR3 bases: TGCAGCGTTGAAGGACTAGCGGGACGTGCGAACACCGGGGAGCTGTTTTTT. It codes for CSVEGLAGRANTGELFF.

The rearrangement uses TRBV7-2 and TRBJ2-1, with 16 bases fitting TRBD2. The CDR3 spans 15 residues. With 5 bases clipped from V and 13 bases from J, the junction kept 8 bases outside the gene matches. CDR1 is SGHTA and CDR2 is FQGNSA in the germline V gene. The CDR3 here is CASSKGTSGRVGQFF. In DNA, the CDR3 is TGTGCCAGCAGCAAGGGGACTAGCGGGAGGGTGGGACAGTTCTTC.

V is TRBV11-3 and J is TRBJ2-7; the D is unclear. The CDR3 is made up of 14 amino acids. V was pared by 5 bases and J by 7 bases, with 18 bases between. Germline V lookup: CDR1 SGHNT, CDR2 YENEEA. CDR3 amino acids: CASSPRMGLREQYV. The CDR3 DNA reads TGTGCCAGCAGCCCCAGGATGGGTCTAAGGGAGCAGTACGTC.